Following are 29 T cell receptor beta chains from one sample sequenced in a study of Ad26.COV2.S vaccination and SARS-CoV-2 variants. Measured with immunoSEQ multiplex PCR; TCRdb has only the in-frame clones, and not every one. The sample consists of hundreds of thousands of clones, more than 80% of them appearing once. Treatment specified: around 19 received Ad26.COV2.S at low or high dose, single or two shots; 5 received placebo; per-sample allocation not given. The samples were gathered on day 63 after the first injection of vaccine or placebo. The starting material was peripheral blood, obtained in a trial of Ad26.COV2.S vaccine versus placebo. These receptors came from a person between 18 and 59 years old who received the Ad26.COV2.S COVID-19 vaccine or a placebo.

V usage is TRBV4-1 and J usage is TRBJ2-5; 7 nucleotides match TRBD2. With V trimmed by 6 bases and J by 0 bases, 10 bases remained unmatched. CDR1 and CDR2 (germline): MGHRA, YSYEKL. The length of the CDR3 is 16 residues. DNA for the CDR3: TGCGCCAGCAGTCCCCTCACAGCGGGGTACCAAGAGACCCAGTACTTC. This codes for CASSPLTAGYQETQYF.

This chain joins TRBV12-3 or TRBV12-4 and TRBJ1-1; D perhaps matches TRBD1 (5 bases). Trimming stripped 3 bases from V and 11 bases from J, with 16 bases between. CDR3 size: 13 residues. The CDR3 nucleotides are TGTGCCAGCAGTTTGGGGGACCCTGGGAGGGCTTTCTTT. Translating gives CASSLGDPGRAFF.

This rearrangement joins TRBV29-1 to TRBJ1-4, with 7 bases identical to TRBD1. The CDR3 is made up of 14 amino acids. With V trimmed by 5 bases and J by 8 bases, 11 bases remained unmatched. Per the germline V gene, CDR1 is SQVTM and CDR2 is ANQGSEA. The CDR3 DNA reads as TGCAGCGTTCTGATTGACAGGGTCGGCGAAAAACTGTTTTTT. Its translation is CSVLIDRVGEKLFF.

The chain carries TRBV5-1 and TRBJ1-6, with a possible D match to TRBD1 (5 bases). The CDR3 spans 16 residues. Germline CDR1 SGHRS, CDR2 YFSETQ. Trimming pared 2 bases from V and 5 bases from J, leaving 14 bases between. This chain's CDR3 is CASSFGPRGDNSPLHF. CDR3 nucleotide sequence: TGCGCCAGCAGCTTCGGGCCTCGGGGCGATAATTCACCCCTCCACTTT.

The CDR3 is CASSLGGAGGWGEQFF. Here the CDR3 DNA reads TGTGCCAGCAGCTTAGGTGGGGCAGGGGGCTGGGGTGAGCAGTTCTTC. The V call is TRBV11-2, the J call TRBJ2-1; 8 nucleotides line up with TRBD1. The CDR3 consists of 16 residues. The V gene end was trimmed by 1 base and the J gene end by 9 bases; junction bases not matched to a gene: 11. Germline CDR1 is SGHAT and CDR2 is FQNNGV.

V usage is TRBV18 and J usage is TRBJ2-7, with D unresolved. CDR3 length equals 14 residues. V was trimmed by 3 bases and J by 7 bases, leaving 16 bases between them. Germline CDR1 is KGHSH and CDR2 is LQKENI. The DNA for the CDR3 is TGTGCCAGCTCACCTTTGGACCCCCCCCGGGAGCAGTACTTC. Residues: CASSPLDPPREQYF.

The chain employs TRBV19 and TRBJ2-3; 11 nucleotides line up with TRBD2. From germline, CDR1 is LNHDA and CDR2 SQIVND (reference sequence). The ends lost 1 base at V and 5 bases at J; junction bases unmatched: 5. This CDR3 is 16 amino acids long. The CDR3 is CASSIAASGRQDTQYF. The CDR3, as DNA: TGTGCCAGTAGTATAGCGGCTAGCGGGAGGCAAGATACGCAGTATTTT.

V usage is TRBV19 and J usage is TRBJ1-4, with D perhaps matching TRBD1 (5 bases). Trimming left V 3 bases short and J 3 bases short, with 11 bases between. Germline values: CDR1 LNHDA, CDR2 SQIVND (reference sequence). The CDR3 consists of 15 residues. CDR3 nucleotide sequence: TGTGCCAGTAGTATTAAAGGAGGGGCTAATGAAAAACTGTTTTTT. It is translated as CASSIKGGANEKLFF.

V and J are TRBV6-5 and TRBJ1-1; D is unclear. Between the trimmed V and J ends, which lost 5 bases and 5 bases, there was a span of 9 bases. Germline lookup yields CDR1 MNHEY and CDR2 SVGAGI. The CDR3 spans 12 residues. CDR3 in amino acids: CASSRGATEAFF. The CDR3 bases are TGTGCCAGCAGTCGCGGTGCGACTGAAGCTTTCTTT.

DNA of the CDR3: TGTGCCAGCAGAACCGGGACAGGGTTCACCGGGGAGCTGTTTTTT. This encodes CASRTGTGFTGELFF. The chain links TRBV7-2 to TRBJ2-2, with TRBD1 matching 9 bases. The germline V gene encodes CDR1 SGHTA and CDR2 FQGNSA. This CDR3 comprises 15 residues. Losses at the gene ends were 6 bases for V and 4 bases for J; bases not matched to a gene: 6.

This CDR3 is CASKSSSGQGRTGELFF. CDR3 sequence (DNA): TGTGCCAGCAAAAGCAGTAGTGGACAGGGACGGACCGGGGAGCTGTTTTTT. This chain links TRBV7-8 with TRBJ2-2; 8 bases agree with TRBD1. The CDR3 is 17 residues long. V lost 7 bases, J lost 5 bases, and 15 bases stayed unmatched. Germline loops: CDR1 SGHVS, CDR2 FQNEAQ.

The chain uses TRBV15 and TRBJ1-5; D is unclear. V lost 0 bases, J lost 6 bases, and 9 bases lay in between. Germline CDR1 is LNHNV and CDR2 is YYDKDF (reference sequence). The CDR3 covers 14 residues. The CDR3, as DNA: TGTGCCACCAGCAGAGATCTGGGTTTTCAGCCCCAGCATTTT. Translation gives CATSRDLGFQPQHF. The full variable domain, in which reference TRBV15 and TRBJ1-5 provide the parts outside the CDR3, is DAMVIQNPRYQVTQFGKPVTLSCSQTLNHNVMYWYQQKSSQAPKLLFHYYDKDFNNEADTPDNFQSRRPNTSFCFLDIRSPGLGDTAMYLCATSRDLGFQPQHFGDGTRLSIL.

In the case of this clone: Other DNA sequences in the sample encode the same CDR3. The chain has TRBV19 and TRBJ2-7; the D gene is possibly TRBD1 (6 bases). CDR1 LNHDA and CDR2 SQIVND come from the germline V gene (reference sequence). V shed 1 base and J shed 4 bases, with 11 bases lying between them. The CDR3 length is 14 residues. The DNA for the CDR3 is TGTGCCAGTAGTATAGGCAGGGGCATATACGAGCAGTACTTC. It specifies CASSIGRGIYEQYF.

This CDR3 is CASSPRGRQETQYF. CDR3 nucleotides: TGTGCCAGCTCACCGAGAGGGAGGCAAGAGACCCAGTACTTC. The chain recombines TRBV18 with TRBJ2-5; D is possibly TRBD2 (6 bases). The CDR3 is 14 residues long. Germline CDR1 reads KGHSH; CDR2 reads LQKENI. V dropped 3 bases and J dropped 2 bases, with 10 bases sitting between them.

The CDR3 region is CASSLQGPTDTQYF. CDR3 DNA: TGTGCCAGCAGCTTGCAGGGGCCGACAGATACGCAGTATTTT. The chain uses TRBV5-6 and TRBJ2-3; TRBD1 is a possible D gene (6 bases). Trimming cost V 1 base and J 3 bases, with 9 bases left between them. The CDR3 is 14 amino acids. Germline V gene lookup returns CDR1 SGHDT and CDR2 YYEEEE.

This chain uses TRBV6-2 or TRBV6-3 with TRBJ2-1, with D tentatively TRBD1 (7 bases). The V gene lost 2 bases and the J gene lost 6 bases, with 20 bases spanning the gap. Germline V gene lookup returns CDR1 MNHEY and CDR2 SVGEGT. CDR3 length: 17 residues. DNA of the CDR3: TGTGCCAGCAGTTACAATCCCAGGCGGCAGGGGGGCAATGAGCAGTTCTTC. Protein product: CASSYNPRRQGGNEQFF.

The chain combines TRBV29-1 with TRBJ1-2; 7 nucleotides match TRBD1. Losses at the gene ends were 3 bases for V and 7 bases for J; bases not matched to a gene: 2. Per the germline V gene, CDR1 is SQVTM and CDR2 is ANQGSEA. This CDR3 region has 11 residues. DNA for the CDR3: TGCAGCGTTGACGCAGGGGGTGGCTACACCTTC. Translating gives CSVDAGGGYTF.

This clone was seen a single time. The chain recombines TRBV19 with TRBJ2-3, with 13 bases matching TRBD2. The length of the CDR3 is 16 residues. Germline CDR1 and CDR2: LNHDA and SQIVND (reference sequence). Trimming removed 5 bases from V and 2 bases from J; junction bases left unmatched: 4. The chain's CDR3 is CASSPLAGGITDTQYF. The DNA for the CDR3 is TGTGCCAGTAGTCCACTAGCGGGGGGGATCACAGATACGCAGTATTTT.

The chain has TRBV18 and TRBJ2-7, with 7 nucleotides matching TRBD1. V shed 4 bases, J shed 2 bases, and the junction held 8 bases outside the gene matches. There are 15 residues in the CDR3. Germline CDR1 is KGHSH and CDR2 is LQKENI. Here the CDR3 DNA reads TGTGCCAGCTCACGCGACAGGGTATGGGCCTACGAGCAGTACTTC. It encodes CASSRDRVWAYEQYF.

The gene calls are TRBV30 and TRBJ1-2; TRBD1 might be the D (5 bases). Trimming removed 0 bases from V and 4 bases from J, with 9 bases in between. Germline lookup yields CDR1 GTSNPN and CDR2 SVGIG (reference sequence). The CDR3 consists of 13 residues. The CDR3 region is CAWSVLRGYGYTF. For the CDR3, the DNA is TGTGCCTGGAGTGTACTAAGGGGCTATGGCTACACCTTC.

The count of this clone is one. The chain combines TRBV6-5 with TRBJ2-1; no firm D call. Germline V gene lookup returns CDR1 MNHEY and CDR2 SVGAGI. V lost 0 bases, J lost 6 bases, and 9 bases lay in between. This CDR3 region has 14 residues. The CDR3: CASSYSAIRNEQFF. The CDR3 DNA reads as TGTGCCAGCAGTTACTCTGCAATCCGCAATGAGCAGTTCTTC.

The V gene is TRBV5-8, the J gene TRBJ2-2; D perhaps matches TRBD2 (5 bases). Trimming shortened V by 4 bases and J by 7 bases, and 14 bases separated the two germline ends. Germline V gene lookup returns CDR1 SGHTS and CDR2 YDEGEE. This CDR3 has 14 amino acids. CDR3 bases: TGTGCCAGCAGCCCAGGAGGTCGATACGGGGAGCTGTTTTTT. Translation: CASSPGGRYGELFF.

V and J are TRBV10-3 and TRBJ1-5, with D possibly TRBD1 on 6 matching bases. Trimming left V 4 bases short and J 5 bases short, with 18 bases between. Germline CDR1 reads ENHRY; CDR2 reads SYGVKD. CDR3 length equals 16 residues. CDR3: CAISARSDGGHQPQHF. CDR3 DNA sequence: TGTGCCATCAGTGCGAGGAGCGACGGGGGGCATCAGCCCCAGCATTTT.

The rearrangement links TRBV19 to TRBJ1-2, with D hard to call. The V gene lost 3 bases and the J gene lost 7 bases, with 9 bases spanning the gap. Germline CDR1 LNHDA, CDR2 SQIVND (reference sequence). CDR3 size: 12 residues. The CDR3 here is CASSMLTGGYTF. In DNA form, the CDR3 reads TGTGCCAGTAGTATGTTAACCGGTGGCTACACCTTC.

J is TRBJ2-1 and V is TRBV2; 8 positions match TRBD2. This CDR3 contains 15 residues. V shed 3 bases, J shed 3 bases, and the junction held 4 bases outside the gene matches. CDR1 SNHLY and CDR2 FYNNEI come from the germline V gene. The CDR3 nucleotides are TGTGCCAGCAGTGATCTCGGGGGGGGCTACAATGAGCAGTTCTTC. It is translated as CASSDLGGGYNEQFF.

The genes are TRBV21-1 and TRBJ2-3; whether TRBD2, the table's D call, matches the DNA was not checked. TRBV21-1 is given as a pseudogene. The CDR3 contains 19 residues. CDR3 DNA: TGTGCCAGCAGCAAAACCCAGACTAGCGGGGGTGCGCGCACAGATACGCAGTATTTT. It yields the protein CASSKTQTSGGARTDTQYF.

The chain joins TRBV10-3 to TRBJ2-1; D gene ambiguous. V was trimmed by 10 bases and J by 2 bases, leaving 18 bases between them. The CDR3 totals 15 residues. CDR1 is ENHRY and CDR2 is SYGVKD in the germline V gene. The CDR3 sequence: CATNGDSRAYNEQFF. In nucleotides, the CDR3 is TGTGCCACCAATGGAGATAGCAGAGCCTACAATGAGCAGTTCTTC.

This clone was seen a handful of times. The chain uses TRBV2 and TRBJ1-5; D is ambiguous. This CDR3 is 13 amino acids long. The V end was cut by 4 bases, the J end by 4 bases, with 8 bases between. CDR1 and CDR2 from the germline V gene are SNHLY and FYNNEI. The CDR3 sequence is CASSVGGNQPQHF. The CDR3 region has the DNA TGTGCCAGCAGTGTTGGCGGAAATCAGCCCCAGCATTTT.

The chain has TRBV15 and TRBJ1-5; 8 bases align to TRBD1. Trimming removed 8 bases from V and 3 bases from J; junction bases left unmatched: 6. From germline, CDR1 is LNHNV and CDR2 YYDKDF (reference sequence). The CDR3 sequence is 14 residues long. The CDR3 nucleotides read TGTGCCACCCAGGGGGCGGGTTACAATCAGCCCCAGCATTTT. It codes for CATQGAGYNQPQHF.